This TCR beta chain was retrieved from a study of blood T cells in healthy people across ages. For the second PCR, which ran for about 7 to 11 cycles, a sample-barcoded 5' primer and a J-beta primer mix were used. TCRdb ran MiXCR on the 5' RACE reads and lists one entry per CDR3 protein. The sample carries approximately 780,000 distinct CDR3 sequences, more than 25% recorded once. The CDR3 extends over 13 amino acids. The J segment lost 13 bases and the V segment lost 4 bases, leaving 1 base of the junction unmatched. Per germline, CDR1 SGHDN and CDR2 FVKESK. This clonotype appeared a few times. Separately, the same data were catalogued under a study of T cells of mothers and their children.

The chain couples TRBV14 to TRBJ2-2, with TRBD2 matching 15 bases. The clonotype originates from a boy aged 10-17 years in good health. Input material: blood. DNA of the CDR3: TGTGCCAGCAGCCGGGGACTAGCGGGAGGGCTGTTTTTT. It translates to CASSRGLAGGLFF.